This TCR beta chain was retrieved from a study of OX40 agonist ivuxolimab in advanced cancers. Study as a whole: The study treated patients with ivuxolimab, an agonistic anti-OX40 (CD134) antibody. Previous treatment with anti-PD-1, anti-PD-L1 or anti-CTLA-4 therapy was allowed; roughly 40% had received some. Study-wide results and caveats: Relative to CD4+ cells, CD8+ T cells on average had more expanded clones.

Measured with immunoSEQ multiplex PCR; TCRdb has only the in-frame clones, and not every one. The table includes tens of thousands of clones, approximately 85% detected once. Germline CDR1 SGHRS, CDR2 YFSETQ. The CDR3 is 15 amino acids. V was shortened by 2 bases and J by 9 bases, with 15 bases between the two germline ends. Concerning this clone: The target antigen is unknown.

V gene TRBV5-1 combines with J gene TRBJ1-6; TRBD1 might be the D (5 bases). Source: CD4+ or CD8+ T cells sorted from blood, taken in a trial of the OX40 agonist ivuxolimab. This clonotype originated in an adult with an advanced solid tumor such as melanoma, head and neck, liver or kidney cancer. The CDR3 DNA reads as TGCGCCAGCAGCTTATCAGGGTCGCAGCTTTCACCCCTCCACTTT. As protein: CASSLSGSQLSPLHF.